This TCR beta chain appears in the sequencing data of a study of cytomegalovirus exposure and HLA in healthy donors. Looking at the study overall: A previous analysis identified around 120 million unique TCR beta sequences derived from around 200 million T cells. Findings and caveats of the study: There were about 160 TCR beta chains listed as cytomegalovirus-associated.

On this clone itself: Antigen specificity is unknown.

The primer mix had 60 Vbeta and 13 Jbeta primers. Per the original methods: Unique TCR beta chains numbered approximately 80 million in a later analysis, with around 10 million shared. Sequencing used immunoSEQ multiplex PCR; TCRdb keeps in-frame clones, though not all of them. V and J calls plus clone size are reproduced from that table; the DNA served to infer D and trimming. This table has approximately 200,000 clones, 78% appearing once. CDR3 size: 13 residues. Germline V gene data show CDR1 as SNHLY and CDR2 as FYNNEI. With V trimmed by 7 bases and J by 14 bases, 6 bases remained unmatched. The gene calls are TRBV2 and TRBJ2-1; 15 bases line up with TRBD2. The sequence was obtained from a woman in her 30s in good health and CMV-seropositive. Source material: PBMCs. CDR3 coding DNA: TGTGCCAGCACCCGAGGACTAGCGGGAGGGGAGTTCTTC. Translated: CASTRGLAGGEFF.